This T cell receptor (beta chain) was sequenced for a study of patients and donors after allogeneic stem cell transplantation. TCRdb re-analysed the RT-PCR reads in MiXCR, keeping a single row per CDR3 protein. This table has some 960,000 distinct CDR3 sequences, roughly 18% appearing once. V lost 6 bases to trimming and J lost 0 bases; unmatched junction nucleotides: 11. CDR3 length: 17 residues. In germline, CDR1 is MNHEY, CDR2 SVGEGT. The chain joins TRBV6-2 or TRBV6-3 to TRBJ2-7; 10 bases align to TRBD2. The sequenced sample was blood, either unsorted or a sorted T cell fraction (not recorded which). The sequence came from a human donor who was either an allogeneic HSCT recipient or a stem cell or donor lymphocyte infusion donor (not recorded which). It is not recorded whose cells these are; they may come from a transplant donor. The DNA for the CDR3 is TGTGCCAGCAGCCGAGAACTAGCGGGGCAGCTCTCCTACGAGCAGTACTTC. Residues: CASSRELAGQLSYEQYF.